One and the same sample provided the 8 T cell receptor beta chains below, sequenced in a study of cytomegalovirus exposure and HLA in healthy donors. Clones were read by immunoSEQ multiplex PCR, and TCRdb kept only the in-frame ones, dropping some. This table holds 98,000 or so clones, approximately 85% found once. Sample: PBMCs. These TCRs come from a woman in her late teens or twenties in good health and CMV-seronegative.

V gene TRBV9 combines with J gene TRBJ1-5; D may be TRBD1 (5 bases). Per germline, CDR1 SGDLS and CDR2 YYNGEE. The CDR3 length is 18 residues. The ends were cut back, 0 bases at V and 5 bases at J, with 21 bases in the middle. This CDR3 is CASSVDSWRGEPHQPQHF. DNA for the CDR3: TGTGCCAGCAGCGTAGACTCCTGGCGGGGGGAACCCCATCAGCCCCAGCATTTT.

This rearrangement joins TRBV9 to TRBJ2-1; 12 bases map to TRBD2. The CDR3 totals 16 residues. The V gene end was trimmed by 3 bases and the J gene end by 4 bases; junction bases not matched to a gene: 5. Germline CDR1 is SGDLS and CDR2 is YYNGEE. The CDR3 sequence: CASSASTSGGYNEQFF. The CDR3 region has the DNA TGTGCCAGCAGCGCGAGTACTAGCGGGGGGTACAATGAGCAGTTCTTC.

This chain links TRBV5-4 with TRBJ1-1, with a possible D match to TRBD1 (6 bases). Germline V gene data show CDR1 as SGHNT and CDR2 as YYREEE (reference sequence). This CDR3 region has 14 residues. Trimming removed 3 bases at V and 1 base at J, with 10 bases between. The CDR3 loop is CASSYRQENTEAFF. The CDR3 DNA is TGTGCCAGCAGCTACCGACAGGAGAACACTGAAGCTTTCTTT.

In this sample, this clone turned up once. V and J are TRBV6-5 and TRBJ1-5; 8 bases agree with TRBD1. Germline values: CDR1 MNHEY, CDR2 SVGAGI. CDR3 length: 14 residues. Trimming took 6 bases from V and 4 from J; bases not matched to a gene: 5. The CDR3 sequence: CASRPTGENQPQHF. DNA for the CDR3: TGTGCCAGCAGGCCGACAGGGGAGAATCAGCCCCAGCATTTT.

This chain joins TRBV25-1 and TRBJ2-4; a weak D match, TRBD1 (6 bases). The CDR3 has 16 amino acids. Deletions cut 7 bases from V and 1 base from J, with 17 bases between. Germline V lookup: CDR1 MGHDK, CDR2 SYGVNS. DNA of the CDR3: TGTGCCAGCATCGACCCTAGGACAGAGGCCAAAAACATTCAGTACTTC. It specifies CASIDPRTEAKNIQYF.

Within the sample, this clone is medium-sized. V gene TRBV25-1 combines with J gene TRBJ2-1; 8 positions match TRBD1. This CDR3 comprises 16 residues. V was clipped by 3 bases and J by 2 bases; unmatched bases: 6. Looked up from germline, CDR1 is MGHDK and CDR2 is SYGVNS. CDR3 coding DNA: TGTGCCAGCAGTGAGGTCCGACAGGGGACCTACAATGAGCAGTTCTTC. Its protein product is CASSEVRQGTYNEQFF. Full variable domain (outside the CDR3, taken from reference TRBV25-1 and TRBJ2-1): EADIYQTPRYLVIGTGKKITLECSQTMGHDKMYWYQQDPGMELHLIHYSYGVNSTEKGDLSSESTVSRIRTEHFPLTLESARPSHTSQYLCASSEVRQGTYNEQFFGPGTRLTVL.

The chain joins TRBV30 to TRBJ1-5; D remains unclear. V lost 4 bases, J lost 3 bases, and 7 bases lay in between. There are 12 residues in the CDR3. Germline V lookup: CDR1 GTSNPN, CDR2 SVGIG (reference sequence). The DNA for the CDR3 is TGTGCCTGGAACCGCGACAATCAGCCCCAGCATTTT. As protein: CAWNRDNQPQHF.

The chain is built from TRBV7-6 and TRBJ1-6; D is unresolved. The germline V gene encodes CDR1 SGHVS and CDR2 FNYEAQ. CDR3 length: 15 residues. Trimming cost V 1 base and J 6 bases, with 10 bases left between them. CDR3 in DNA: TGTGCCAGCAGCTTAGGGACGGGGTCTAATTCACCCCTCCACTTT. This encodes CASSLGTGSNSPLHF.